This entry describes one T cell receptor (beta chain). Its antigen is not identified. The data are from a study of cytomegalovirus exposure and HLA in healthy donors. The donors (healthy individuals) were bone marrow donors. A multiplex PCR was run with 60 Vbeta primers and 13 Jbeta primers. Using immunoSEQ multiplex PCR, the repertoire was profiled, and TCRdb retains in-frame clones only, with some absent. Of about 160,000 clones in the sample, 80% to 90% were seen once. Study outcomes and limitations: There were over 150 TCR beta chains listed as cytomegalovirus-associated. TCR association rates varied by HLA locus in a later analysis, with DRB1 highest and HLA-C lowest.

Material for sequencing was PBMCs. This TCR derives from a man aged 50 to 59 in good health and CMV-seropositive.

In nucleotides, the CDR3 is TGTGCCAGCAGCCTTACTAGCGGGGGCCTCCTGAAGACCCAGTACTTC. Translating gives CASSLTSGGLLKTQYF. The genes are TRBV11-2 and TRBJ2-5, with TRBD2 matching 11 bases. Germline V gene data show CDR1 as SGHAT and CDR2 as FQNNGV. The CDR3 runs to 16 residues. With 5 bases clipped from V and 6 bases from J, the junction kept 11 bases outside the gene matches. Drawing the rest from reference TRBV11-2 and TRBJ2-5, the complete variable domain is EAGVAQSPRYKIIEKRQSVAFWCNPISGHATLYWYQQILGQGPKLLIQFQNNGVVDDSQLPKDRFSAERLKGVDSTLKIQPAKLEDSAVYLCASSLTSGGLLKTQYFGPGTRLLVL.